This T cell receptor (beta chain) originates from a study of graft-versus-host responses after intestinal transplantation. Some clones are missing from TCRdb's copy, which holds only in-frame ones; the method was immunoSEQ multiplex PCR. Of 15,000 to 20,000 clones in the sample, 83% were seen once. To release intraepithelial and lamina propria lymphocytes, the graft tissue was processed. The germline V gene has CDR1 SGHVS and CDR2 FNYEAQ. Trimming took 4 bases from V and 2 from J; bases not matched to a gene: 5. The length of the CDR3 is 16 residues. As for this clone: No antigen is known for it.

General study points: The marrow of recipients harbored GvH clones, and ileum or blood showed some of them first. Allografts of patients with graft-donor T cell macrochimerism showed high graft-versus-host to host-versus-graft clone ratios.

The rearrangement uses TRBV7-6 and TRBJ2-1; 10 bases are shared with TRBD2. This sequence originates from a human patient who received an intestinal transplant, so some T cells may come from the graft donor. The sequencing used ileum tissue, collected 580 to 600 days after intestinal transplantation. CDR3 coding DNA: TGTGCCAGCAGCTACACCGGGACTAGCGCCTACAATGAGCAGTTCTTC. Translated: CASSYTGTSAYNEQFF.